What follows is one T cell receptor beta chain and its context. Its matching antigen is unknown. Profiling relied on immunoSEQ multiplex PCR, and the TCRdb table lists in-frame clones only, not all of them. The data hold fewer than 600,000 clones, with nearly 90% observed a single time. The treatment is: roughly 18 received Ad26.COV2.S at low or high dose, single or two shots; about 5 received placebo; per-sample allocation not given. The investigators took samples on day 63 after the first vaccine or placebo injection. An adult donor aged 18-55 years was enrolled in Boston. The CDR3 has 13 residues. The trim removed 5 bases at V and 3 bases at J, leaving 1 base unmatched. This sample is drawn from a study of Ad26.COV2.S vaccination and SARS-CoV-2 variants. Study overall: Into the muscle, Ad26.COV2.S was dosed once or twice, 56 days apart. General study findings and limits: Reported post-vaccination CD8+ and CD4+ T cell responses to spike showed substantial breadth. Analytic work on TCR breadth and depth might have understated the full extent of total T cell responses.

The chain carries TRBV12-3 or TRBV12-4 and TRBJ2-7; 10 positions agree with TRBD2. Source: peripheral blood, taken in a trial of Ad26.COV2.S vaccine versus placebo. This TCR derives from a person aged 18-60 years who received the Ad26.COV2.S COVID-19 vaccine or a placebo. The CDR3 DNA reads TGTGCCAGCAGTGGGACTAGCGACTACGAGCAGTACTTC. Its translation is CASSGTSDYEQYF.